The TCR beta chain under discussion was sequenced for a study of blood T cell repertoires in COVID-19. Each participant's cohort was designated according to participant-reported clinical history. This CDR3 has 13 amino acids. Per the germline V gene, CDR1 is SNHLY and CDR2 is FYNNEI. With 10 bases clipped from V and 6 bases from J, the junction kept 8 bases outside the gene matches. This table comes from immunoSEQ multiplex PCR, and its TCRdb copy is limited to in-frame clones, with some not included. The sample consists of around 290,000 clones, around nine tenths of them appearing once. The source is a woman under 40 who had recovered from COVID-19. The chain carries TRBV2 and TRBJ1-4; 7 positions agree with TRBD1. Sequenced material: PBMCs or T cells enriched from blood (not recorded which). This chain's CDR3 is CATSGTVHEKLFF. CDR3 DNA: TGTGCCACCTCTGGGACAGTCCATGAAAAACTGTTTTTT.